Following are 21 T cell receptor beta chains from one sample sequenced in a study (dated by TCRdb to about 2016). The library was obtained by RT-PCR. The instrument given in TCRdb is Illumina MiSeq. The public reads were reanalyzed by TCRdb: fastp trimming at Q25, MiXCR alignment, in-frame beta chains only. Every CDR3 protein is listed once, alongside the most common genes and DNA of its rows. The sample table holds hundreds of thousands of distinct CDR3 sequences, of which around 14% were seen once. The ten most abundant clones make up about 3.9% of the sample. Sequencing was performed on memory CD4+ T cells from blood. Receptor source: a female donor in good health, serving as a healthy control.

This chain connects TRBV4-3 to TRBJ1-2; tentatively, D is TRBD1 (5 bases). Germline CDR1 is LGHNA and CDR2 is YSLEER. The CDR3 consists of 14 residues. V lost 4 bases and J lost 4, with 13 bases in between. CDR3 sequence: CASSPTGTTYGYTF. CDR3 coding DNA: TGCGCCAGCAGCCCAACAGGAACCACCTATGGCTACACCTTC.

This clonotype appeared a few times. The CDR3 is CASSGQYGETQYF. The CDR3, as DNA: TGCGCCAGCAGCGGACAGTACGGGGAGACCCAGTACTTC. The chain has TRBV5-1 and TRBJ2-5, with a tentative D call TRBD1 (6 bases). The CDR3 consists of 13 residues. V lost 4 bases, J lost 5 bases, and 12 bases lay in between. In germline, CDR1 is SGHRS, CDR2 YFSETQ.

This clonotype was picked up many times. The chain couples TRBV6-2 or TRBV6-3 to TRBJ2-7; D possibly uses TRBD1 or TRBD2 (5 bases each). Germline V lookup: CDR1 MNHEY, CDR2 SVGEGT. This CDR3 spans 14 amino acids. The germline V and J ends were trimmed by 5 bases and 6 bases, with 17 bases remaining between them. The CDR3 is CASSDDASRAEQYF. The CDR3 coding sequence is TGTGCCAGCAGTGACGACGCTAGCAGGGCCGAGCAGTACTTC.

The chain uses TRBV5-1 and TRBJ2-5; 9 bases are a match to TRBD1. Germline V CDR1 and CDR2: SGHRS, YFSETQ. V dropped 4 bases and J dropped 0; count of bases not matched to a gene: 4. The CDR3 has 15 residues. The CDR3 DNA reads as TGCGCCAGCAGCACCGGGACAGGGCACCAAGAGACCCAGTACTTC. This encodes CASSTGTGHQETQYF.

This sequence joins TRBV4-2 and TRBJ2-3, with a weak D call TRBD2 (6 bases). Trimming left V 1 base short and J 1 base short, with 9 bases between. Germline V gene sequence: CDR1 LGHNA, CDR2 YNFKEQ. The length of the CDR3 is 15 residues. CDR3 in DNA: TGTGCCAGCAGCCAAGCGTGGGGGGGCACAGATACGCAGTATTTT. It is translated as CASSQAWGGTDTQYF.

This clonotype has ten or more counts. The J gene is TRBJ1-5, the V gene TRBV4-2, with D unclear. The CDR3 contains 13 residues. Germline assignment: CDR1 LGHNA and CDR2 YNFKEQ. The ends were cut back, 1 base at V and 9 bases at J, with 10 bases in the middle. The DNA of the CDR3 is TGTGCCAGCAGCCAAGCGGATCATATGCCCCAGCATTTT. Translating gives CASSQADHMPQHF.

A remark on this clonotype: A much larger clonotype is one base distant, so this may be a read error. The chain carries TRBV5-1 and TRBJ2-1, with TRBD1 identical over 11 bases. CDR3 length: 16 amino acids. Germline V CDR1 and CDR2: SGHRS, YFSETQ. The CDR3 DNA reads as TGCGCCATCAGCCTTTCCGGGACAGGGGGATTGGATGAGCAGTTCTTC. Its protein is CAISLSGTGGLDEQFF.

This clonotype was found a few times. The CDR3 nucleotides read TGCAGTGCTAGAGCGACAGGGGTGTACCAAGAGACCCAGTACTTC. It is translated as CSARATGVYQETQYF. This chain joins TRBV20-1 and TRBJ2-5; 8 nucleotides match TRBD1. V was clipped by 1 base and J by 0 bases; unmatched bases: 4. Germline CDR1 is DFQATT and CDR2 is SNEGSKA (reference sequence). This CDR3 contains 15 residues.

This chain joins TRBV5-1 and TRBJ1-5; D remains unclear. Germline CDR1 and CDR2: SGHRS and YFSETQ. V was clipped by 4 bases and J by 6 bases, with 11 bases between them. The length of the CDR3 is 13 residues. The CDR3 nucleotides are TGCGCCAGCAGCCCCGGTGGAAGTCAGCCCCAGCATTTT. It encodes CASSPGGSQPQHF.

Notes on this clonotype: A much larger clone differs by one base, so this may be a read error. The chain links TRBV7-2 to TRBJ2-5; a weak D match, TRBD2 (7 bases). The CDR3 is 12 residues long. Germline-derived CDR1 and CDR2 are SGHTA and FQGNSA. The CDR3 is CSSSFLRGGGYF. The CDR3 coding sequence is TGTTCCAGCAGCTTCCTCAGGGGCGGGGGTTACTTC. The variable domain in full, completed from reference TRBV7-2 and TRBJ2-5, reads GAGVSQSPSNKVTEKGKDVELRCDPISGHTALYWYRQSLGQGLEFLIYFQGNSAPDKSGLPSDRFSAERTGGSVSTLTIQRTQQEDSAVYLCSSSFLRGGGYFGPGTRLLVL.

The CDR3, as DNA: TGTGCCAGCAGCGTACAGGGGATGGGCACCGGGGAGCTGTTTTTT. This codes for CASSVQGMGTGELFF. The V gene is TRBV7-2, the J gene TRBJ2-2; 7 nucleotides align to TRBD1. CDR3 length: 15 residues. CDR1 and CDR2 from the germline V gene are SGHTA and FQGNSA. V dropped 5 bases and J dropped 4; count of bases not matched to a gene: 7.

CDR3 amino acids: CAISESGQTNSPLHF. The CDR3 bases are TGTGCCATCAGTGAATCAGGACAGACAAATTCACCCCTCCACTTT. The V and J genes are TRBV10-3 and TRBJ1-6; TRBD1 might be the D (6 bases). The CDR3 runs to 15 residues. Trimming removed 3 bases from V and 7 bases from J, with 13 bases in between. CDR1 is ENHRY, CDR2 SYGVKD, per germline.

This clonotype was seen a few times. CDR3 region: CASSLAISSSYEQYF. CDR3 nucleotides: TGTGCCAGCAGCTTGGCCATATCCTCCTCCTACGAGCAGTACTTC. This rearrangement joins TRBV5-6 to TRBJ2-7, with D hard to call. The CDR3 consists of 15 residues. Germline CDR1 SGHDT, CDR2 YYEEEE. V was trimmed by 0 bases and J by 0 bases, leaving 10 bases between them.

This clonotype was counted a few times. The DNA for the CDR3 is TGTGCCAGCAGACATAATAGCGTGCCACAAGAGACCCAGTACTTC. It encodes CASRHNSVPQETQYF. The chain is built from TRBV7-2 and TRBJ2-5, with D possibly being TRBD2 (5 bases). Germline V gene data show CDR1 as SGHTA and CDR2 as FQGNSA. The V gene lost 6 bases and the J gene lost 2 bases, with 16 bases spanning the gap. CDR3 length: 15 residues.

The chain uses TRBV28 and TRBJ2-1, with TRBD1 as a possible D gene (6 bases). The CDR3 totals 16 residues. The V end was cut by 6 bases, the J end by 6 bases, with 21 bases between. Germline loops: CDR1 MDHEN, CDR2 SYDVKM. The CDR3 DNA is TGTGCCAGCAGCCCAATACAGGGAAGGGGGAGCAATGAGCAGTTCTTC. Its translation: CASSPIQGRGSNEQFF.

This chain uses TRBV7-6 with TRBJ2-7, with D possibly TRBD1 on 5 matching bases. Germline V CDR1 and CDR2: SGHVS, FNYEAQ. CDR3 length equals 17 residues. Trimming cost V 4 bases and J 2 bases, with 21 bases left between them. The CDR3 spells CASSSPDQGSETYEQYF. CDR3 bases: TGTGCCAGCAGCTCCCCCGACCAGGGCAGCGAAACCTACGAGCAGTACTTC.

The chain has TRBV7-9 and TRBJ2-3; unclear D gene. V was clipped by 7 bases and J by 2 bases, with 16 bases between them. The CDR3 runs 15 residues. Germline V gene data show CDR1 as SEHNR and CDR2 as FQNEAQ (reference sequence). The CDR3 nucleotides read TGTGCCAGCAACGGTCGGGCCCCCTACACAGATACGCAGTATTTT. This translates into CASNGRAPYTDTQYF. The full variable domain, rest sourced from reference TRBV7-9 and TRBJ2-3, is DTGVSQNPRHKITKRGQNVTFRCDPISEHNRLYWYRQTLGQGPEFLTYFQNEAQLEKSRLLSDRFSAERPKGSFSTLEIQRTEQGDSAMYLCASNGRAPYTDTQYFGPGTRLTVL.

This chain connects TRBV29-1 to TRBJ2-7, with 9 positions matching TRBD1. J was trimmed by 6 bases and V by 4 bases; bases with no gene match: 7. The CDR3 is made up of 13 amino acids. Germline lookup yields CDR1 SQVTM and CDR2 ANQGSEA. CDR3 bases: TGCAGCGTTGGGGGTGGGACAGGGTTCGAGCAGTACTTC. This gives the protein CSVGGGTGFEQYF.

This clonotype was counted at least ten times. Here the CDR3 DNA reads TGTGCCAGCAGTTCAACCCGGCGGGAGACCCAGTACTTC. Its translation is CASSSTRRETQYF. The chain employs TRBV6-5 and TRBJ2-5; D call uncertain. Germline loops: CDR1 MNHEY, CDR2 SVGAGI. The ends were cut back, 4 bases at V and 5 bases at J, with 11 bases in the middle. This CDR3 has 13 residues.

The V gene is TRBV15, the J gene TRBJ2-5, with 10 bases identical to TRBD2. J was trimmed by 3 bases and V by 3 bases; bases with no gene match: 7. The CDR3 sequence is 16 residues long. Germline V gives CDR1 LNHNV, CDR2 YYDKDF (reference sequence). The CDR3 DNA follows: TGTGCCACCAGCAGGGCGACGGGACTAGCGAAAGAGACCCAGTACTTC. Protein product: CATSRATGLAKETQYF.

The CDR3, as DNA: TGCGCCAGCAGCCCAACGGCCGGAGGCCTGGCAGATACGCAGTATTTT. Encoded protein: CASSPTAGGLADTQYF. The rearrangement links TRBV5-1 to TRBJ2-3; a possible D gene is TRBD2 (5 bases). Germline assignment: CDR1 SGHRS and CDR2 YFSETQ. Trimming shortened V by 4 bases and J by 4 bases, and 19 bases separated the two germline ends. This CDR3 is built from 16 residues.